This T cell receptor (beta chain) originates from a study of cytomegalovirus exposure and HLA in healthy donors. Findings of the study overall: With further analysis later on, most CMV-associated TCR beta chains appeared HLA-restricted. What TCR beta sequences reportedly achieved was accurate prediction of HLA-A and HLA-B alleles in most subjects. TRBV6-2, TRBV6-3 and other indistinguishable V segments were excluded. Later analysis placed DRB1 highest and HLA-C lowest in TCR association rates, which differed by HLA locus.

Use of 60 Vbeta and 13 Jbeta primers characterized the PCR. Libraries were prepared by immunoSEQ multiplex PCR; TCRdb keeps only in-frame clonotypes and omits some of them. The data show roughly 120,000 clones, and the top ten clones hold about 2.2%. About this clone itself: Its target is not known.

J gave up 5 bases and V 6 bases, and 9 bases lay outside the gene matches. Germline V lookup: CDR1 MNHEY, CDR2 SMNVEV (reference sequence). CDR3 length: 14 residues. Sequencing input: PBMCs. The gene calls are TRBV27 and TRBJ2-7; TRBD2 matches at 8 bases. The receptor was derived from a man between 35 and 55 years old in good health and CMV-seronegative. CDR3 region: CASSQVTSGHEQYF. The CDR3 DNA reads as TGTGCCAGCAGCCAAGTAACTAGCGGCCACGAGCAGTACTTC.